Listed below are T cell receptor beta chains from one sample, sequenced in a study of blood T cell repertoires in COVID-19. Clones were read by immunoSEQ multiplex PCR, and TCRdb kept only the in-frame ones, dropping some. The data hold some 200,000 clones, with about 86% observed a single time. Sequences were obtained from PBMCs or T cells enriched from blood (not recorded which). The receptors derive from a man in his forties or fifties who had recovered from COVID-19. Both conserved end residues are part of each CDR3. Each record gives: J gene, V gene, CDR3 protein.

>TRBJ1-3|TRBV27
CASSPGQLSGNTIYF
>TRBJ1-5|TRBV7-8
CASTPGQGWYQPQHF
>TRBJ1-1|TRBV19
CASSFLGANTEAFF
>TRBJ2-7|TRBV7-3
CASSSDRASSYEQYF
>TRBJ2-7|TRBV7-8
CASSQTARGRNEQYF
>TRBJ1-1|TRBV24-1
CATSGPGREGAFF
>TRBJ1-1|TRBV5-1
CASSLDGQDTEAFF
>TRBJ2-5|TRBV11-3
CASNTSGAFQETQYF
>TRBJ2-3|TRBV5-1
CASSLAPQRGLPDTQYF
>TRBJ2-5|TRBV5-6
CASSLTLTQRRETQYF
>TRBJ1-1|TRBV4-1
CASSLDGTGGGGTEAFF
>TRBJ2-7|TRBV14
CASSQGGRVLRGGHEQYF
>TRBJ1-1|TRBV2
CASRDRARGNTEAFF
>TRBJ1-1|TRBV5-4
CASSFPGQGGYEAFF
>TRBJ1-2|TRBV9
CASAIGGPFYGYTF
>TRBJ1-1|TRBV3-1/TRBV3-2
CASSSPRRGRTEAFF
>TRBJ1-1|TRBV6-6
CASSGGGHTEAFF
>TRBJ2-3|TRBV5-1
CASSLGGRLADTQYF
>TRBJ1-3|TRBV4-2
CASSQESPGSGNTIYF
>TRBJ2-3|TRBV7-3
CASSLGPWQGTDTQYF
>TRBJ2-5|TRBV7-2
CASSLEIGSGGGETQYF
>TRBJ1-5|TRBV19
CASSDRQYSNQPQHF
>TRBJ2-5|TRBV5-4
CASNDKQGAETQYF
>TRBJ1-4|TRBV7-2
CASSSGGDRGEKLFF
>TRBJ1-2|TRBV5-4
CASSPKMTGKDGYTF
>TRBJ2-5|TRBV11-3
CASSLDRWETQYF
>TRBJ1-5|TRBV4-1
CASSQVGAQPQHF
>TRBJ1-2|TRBV5-1
CASSMGQVDGYTF
>TRBJ2-7|TRBV10-3
CAIGTGGSTYEQYF
>TRBJ1-6|TRBV19
CASSIRTGGHNSPLHF
>TRBJ2-7|TRBV7-9
CASSLDRGSEQYF
>TRBJ1-6|TRBV7-8
CASSMGDRVNSPLHF
>TRBJ2-5|TRBV4-1
CASSRGGAGQETQYF
>TRBJ1-5|TRBV9
CASNHKGQYNQPQHF
>TRBJ2-7|TRBV5-4
CASSLIGGGLSYEQYF
>TRBJ1-5|TRBV12-3/TRBV12-4
CASSQIDQPQHF
>TRBJ2-2|TRBV30
CAWTPGTSSRELFF
>TRBJ2-1|TRBV9
CASSPVEVNEQFF
>TRBJ2-1|TRBV4-1
CASSQVFGVHNEQFF
>TRBJ2-1|TRBV2
CASRELAGPYNEQFF
>TRBJ1-2|TRBV6-2/TRBV6-3
CASSYSMTGPYGYTF
>TRBJ2-1|TRBV27
CASSIRPSRTSYNEQFF
>TRBJ1-2|TRBV7-9
CASSSSGQGSHGYTF
>TRBJ1-2|TRBV19
CASTGGHGYTF
>TRBJ1-4|TRBV19
CASSPTGVVEKLFF
>TRBJ2-3|TRBV7-9
CASGETSGVSDTQYF